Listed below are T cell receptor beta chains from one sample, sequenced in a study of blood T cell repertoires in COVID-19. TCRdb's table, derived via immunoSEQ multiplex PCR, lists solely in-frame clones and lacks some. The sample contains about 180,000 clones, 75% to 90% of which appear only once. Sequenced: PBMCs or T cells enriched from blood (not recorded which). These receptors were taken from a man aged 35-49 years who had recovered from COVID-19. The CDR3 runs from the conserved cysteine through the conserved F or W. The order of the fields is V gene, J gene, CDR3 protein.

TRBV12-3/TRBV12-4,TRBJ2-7,CASSFGRESEQYF
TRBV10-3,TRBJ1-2,CAISEAGASYPTF
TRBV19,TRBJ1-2,CASSIDGANYGYTF
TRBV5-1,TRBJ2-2,CASSWGQSTGELFF
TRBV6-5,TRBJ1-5,CASSHNGVSNQPQHF
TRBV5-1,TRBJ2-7,CASSLGGTGNYEQYF
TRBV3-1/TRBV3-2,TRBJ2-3,CASSQSSAGPHTDTQYF
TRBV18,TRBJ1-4,CASSPPGGVSEKLFF
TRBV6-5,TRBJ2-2,CARMEDTGELFF
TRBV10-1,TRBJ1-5,CASSESAGQPQHF
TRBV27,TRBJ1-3,CASSYRVIAGNTIYF
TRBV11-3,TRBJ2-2,CASAPGQGRQSNTGELFF
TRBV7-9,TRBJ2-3,CASNSDRAAGDTQYF
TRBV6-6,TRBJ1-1,CASSYLLGGLDTEAFF
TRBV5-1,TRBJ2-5,CASSFSGGGIETQYF
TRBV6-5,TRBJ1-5,CASSYSRAASNQPQHF
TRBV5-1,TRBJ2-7,CASSLAGQGNAYEQYF
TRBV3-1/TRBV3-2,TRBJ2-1,CASRGDQEQFF
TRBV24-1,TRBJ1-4,CATSVKEGQGRREKLFF
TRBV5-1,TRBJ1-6,CASSGTGGGNSPLHF
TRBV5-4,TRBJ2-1,CASSRTSGRDNEQFF
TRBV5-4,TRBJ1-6,CASSWGGQGAVRSPLHF
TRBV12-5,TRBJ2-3,CASGLPSTGADTQYF
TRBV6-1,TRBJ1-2,CASSGGTAPEGRYGYTF
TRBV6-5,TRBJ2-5,CASSPGAETQYF
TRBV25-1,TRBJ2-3,CASSGEWDRRPDTQYF
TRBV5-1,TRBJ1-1,CASSTGGSLEAFF
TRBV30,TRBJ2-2,CAWSVRREGELFF
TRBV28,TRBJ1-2,CASSSMGSSNYGYTF
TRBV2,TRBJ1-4,CASTQTDRAQKLFF
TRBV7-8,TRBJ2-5,CASSLPRETQYF
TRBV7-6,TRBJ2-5,CASSSGQVPVETQYF
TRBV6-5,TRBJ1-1,CASSYSRSRGDTEAFF
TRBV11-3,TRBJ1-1,CASSIGAQVNTEAFF
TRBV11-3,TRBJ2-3,CASSVGFGGSGPDTQYF
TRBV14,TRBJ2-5,CASSQRVTGRQTQYF
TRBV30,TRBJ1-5,CAWSKQGPQPQHF
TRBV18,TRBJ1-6,CASSPRTSGGNSPLHF
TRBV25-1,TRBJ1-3,CASSGARGNTIYF
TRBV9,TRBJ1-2,CASSAGPGQGEVYTF
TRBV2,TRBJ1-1,CASRRTGSWAESTEAFF
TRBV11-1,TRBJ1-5,CASSPSRGANQPQHF
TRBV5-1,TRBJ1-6,CASSLGHQNSPLHF
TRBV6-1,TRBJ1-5,CASSVETRGRIYSNQPQHF
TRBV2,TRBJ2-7,CASERTGNYEQYF
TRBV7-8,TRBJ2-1,CASGNSGGNEQFF